This passage covers 16 T cell receptor beta chains from one sample sequenced in a study of T cells after yellow fever vaccination. TCRdb recomputed calls from the 5' RACE reads with MiXCR, one row per CDR3 protein. The sample contains 300,000 to 450,000 distinct CDR3 sequences, around 6.4% of which appear only once. This material consisted of PBMCs, taken 5 days after the yellow fever booster vaccination. All receptors derive from a man between 25 and 39 years old who received the YFV17D yellow fever vaccine.

The chain employs TRBV3-1 and TRBJ2-7, with no clear D. With 1 base removed from V and 7 bases from J, the gap between germline ends came to 8 bases. This CDR3 spans 12 amino acids. Per the germline V gene, CDR1 is LGHDT and CDR2 is YNNKEL (reference sequence). The CDR3 protein is CASSQVAEEQYF. The CDR3 bases are TGTGCCAGCAGCCAAGTCGCCGAAGAGCAGTACTTC.

This clonotype was seen a handful of times. The junction departs from germline at one end; a sequencing error may be responsible. The chain is built from TRBV7-8 and TRBJ2-3; perhaps TRBD2 as D (6 bases). The CDR3 runs 16 residues. The germline CDR1 and CDR2 sequences are SGHVS and FQNEAQ. CDR3: CASSLARPAQSDTQYF. CDR3 bases: TGTGCCAGCAGCCTAGCGCGACCCGCACAATCAGATACGCAGTATTTT.

This clonotype has a handful of counts. This chain connects TRBV4-3 to TRBJ2-1; the match to TRBD2 covers 12 bases. The J segment lost 6 bases and the V segment lost 2 bases, leaving 11 bases of the junction unmatched. From germline, CDR1 is LGHNA and CDR2 YSLEER. This CDR3 has 18 amino acids. The chain's CDR3 is CASSQPSGRALGPNEQFF. CDR3 in DNA: TGCGCCAGCAGCCAACCTAGCGGGAGGGCTCTAGGGCCCAATGAGCAGTTCTTC.

In this sample, this clonotype turned up many times. The chain recombines TRBV20-1 with TRBJ1-1, with no clear D. Germline V gene sequence: CDR1 DFQATT, CDR2 SNEGSKA (reference sequence). This CDR3 has 13 amino acids. Trimming removed 8 bases at V and 0 bases at J, with 13 bases between. CDR3 loop: CSSSELVNTEAFF. The CDR3 nucleotides are TGCAGTTCGTCGGAGTTGGTGAACACTGAAGCTTTCTTT.

This clonotype was picked up a small number of times. The chain has TRBV5-1 and TRBJ2-1; D gene uncertain. Deletions cut 0 bases from V and 6 bases from J, with 10 bases between. The V gene's germline CDR1 is SGHRS and CDR2 YFSETQ. The CDR3 spans 14 residues. The chain's CDR3 is CASSLGGRANEQFF. The CDR3 DNA reads TGCGCCAGCAGCTTGGGCGGACGCGCCAATGAGCAGTTCTTC.

This clonotype was seen a handful of times. The chain combines TRBV19 with TRBJ2-7; the match to TRBD1 covers 8 bases. Germline CDR1 reads LNHDA; CDR2 reads SQIVND (reference sequence). The J segment lost 5 bases and the V segment lost 4 bases, leaving 4 bases of the junction unmatched. CDR3 size: 13 residues. The CDR3 protein is CASSTQDRDEQYF. CDR3 nucleotides: TGTGCCAGTAGTACCCAGGACAGGGACGAGCAGTACTTC.

The rearrangement uses TRBV7-9 and TRBJ2-2, with unresolved D. Germline-derived CDR1 and CDR2 are SEHNR and FQNEAQ (reference sequence). Deletions cut 5 bases from V and 4 bases from J, with 8 bases between. The CDR3 sequence is 13 residues long. Here the CDR3 reads CASSPVLTGELFF. CDR3 sequence (DNA): TGTGCCAGCAGCCCTGTCCTCACCGGGGAGCTGTTTTTT.

This clonotype was counted only a few times. J is TRBJ1-2 and V is TRBV7-9, with D tentatively TRBD1 (6 bases). V dropped 5 bases and J dropped 5 bases, with 24 bases sitting between them. Looked up from germline, CDR1 is SEHNR and CDR2 is FQNEAQ (reference sequence). The CDR3 sequence is 17 residues long. DNA of the CDR3: TGTGCCAGCAGCCCATCAGCCGGGACACCAATTCGTTATGGCTACACCTTC. Protein sequence: CASSPSAGTPIRYGYTF.

This clonotype was found many times. This chain joins TRBV28 and TRBJ2-3; D call uncertain. V lost 7 bases, J lost 2 bases, and 16 bases lay in between. The CDR3 covers 15 residues. Germline values: CDR1 MDHEN, CDR2 SYDVKM. CDR3 protein: CASINLGTATDTQYF. In DNA form, the CDR3 reads TGTGCCAGCATCAACCTCGGTACAGCCACAGATACGCAGTATTTT.

This clonotype came up a few times. The V and J genes are TRBV7-2 and TRBJ2-1, with 11 bases identical to TRBD2. The germline CDR1 and CDR2 sequences are SGHTA and FQGNSA. This CDR3 is 16 amino acids long. V was clipped by 5 bases and J by 7 bases; unmatched bases: 10. The CDR3, as DNA: TGTGCCAGCAGCGCCCCCGGACTAGCGGGTGGGAATGAGCAGTTCTTC. Its translation is CASSAPGLAGGNEQFF.

This clonotype was observed at least ten times. The chain has TRBV3-1 and TRBJ2-3; the match to TRBD2 covers 9 bases. The CDR3 is made up of 15 amino acids. V trimming: 3 bases; J trimming: 4 bases; junction bases outside the gene matches: 5. The germline CDR1 and CDR2 sequences are LGHDT and YNNKEL (reference sequence). The CDR3 protein is CASSQPLAGADTQYF. DNA of the CDR3: TGTGCCAGCAGCCAGCCGTTAGCGGGGGCAGATACGCAGTATTTT.

This clonotype was counted at least ten times. J is TRBJ1-3 and V is TRBV12-3 or TRBV12-4; D might be TRBD1 (5 bases). The CDR3 loop spans 12 amino acids. The ends were cut back, 5 bases at V and 10 bases at J, with 12 bases in the middle. The CDR3 here is CASSSRVDTIYF. The CDR3 coding sequence is TGTGCCAGCAGTAGCAGGGTTGATACCATATATTTT.

The CDR3: CSAPFNGDQETQYF. CDR3 sequence (DNA): TGCAGCGCTCCGTTTAATGGGGACCAAGAGACCCAGTACTTC. The chain combines TRBV29-1 with TRBJ2-5; D remains ambiguous. The CDR3 is 14 residues long. Trimming pared 7 bases from V and 0 bases from J, leaving 15 bases between. Germline CDR1 SQVTM, CDR2 ANQGSEA.

This chain connects TRBV6-5 to TRBJ1-6, with 7 positions matching TRBD1. The ends lost 2 bases at V and 5 bases at J; junction bases unmatched: 3. The CDR3 extends over 15 amino acids. The germline CDR1 and CDR2 sequences are MNHEY and SVGAGI. The CDR3 is CASSYGQANNSPLHF. DNA for the CDR3: TGTGCCAGCAGTTACGGACAGGCGAATAATTCACCCCTCCACTTT.

This clonotype was counted ten times or more. The V gene is TRBV11-2, the J gene TRBJ2-7; TRBD2 might be the D (6 bases). Germline V gene data show CDR1 as SGHAT and CDR2 as FQNNGV. This CDR3 spans 14 amino acids. Trimming left V 0 bases short and J 4 bases short, with 10 bases between. The CDR3 DNA sequence: TGTGCCAGCAGCTTAGATGCAGGAGGGTACGAGCAGTACTTC. Amino acid sequence: CASSLDAGGYEQYF.

This clonotype appeared a few times. The CDR3 sequence: CSARGLKRIGVETQYF. The CDR3 DNA follows: TGCAGTGCTAGAGGACTTAAGCGGATAGGAGTGGAGACCCAGTACTTC. The chain recombines TRBV20-1 with TRBJ2-5, with D possibly TRBD2 on 5 matching bases. The CDR3 has 16 residues. The germline V gene encodes CDR1 DFQATT and CDR2 SNEGSKA (reference sequence). Trimming shortened V by 1 base and J by 5 bases, and 20 bases separated the two germline ends.